This paragraph reports one T cell receptor (beta chain). As yet, its antigen is unknown. This sample is drawn from a study of CD8 T cells in ankylosing spondylitis. Study results and limitations: In ankylosing spondylitis blood, a motif of roughly 8 highly homologous TCR beta variants appeared characteristic. Previous work reported some of these motif variants in the synovial fluid and blood of reactive arthritis.

TCRdb recomputed calls from the 5' RACE reads with MiXCR, one row per CDR3 protein. Of approximately 540,000 distinct CDR3 sequences in the sample, over 9.5% were seen once. Germline V gene data show CDR1 as SNHLY and CDR2 as FYNNEI. V shed 8 bases and J 4 bases; nucleotides not matched to a gene: 2. The CDR3 contains 12 residues. The sequence was collected from a male donor with ankylosing spondylitis. The sample was blood, either unsorted or a sorted T cell fraction (not recorded which). This chain uses TRBV2 with TRBJ1-2; 9 bases map to TRBD1. CDR3 sequence reads: CASGDRAYGYTF. The CDR3 nucleotides are TGTGCCAGCGGGGACAGGGCCTATGGCTACACCTTC. The complete variable domain, with remaining parts taken from reference TRBV2 and TRBJ1-2, reads EPEVTQTPSHQVTQMGQEVILRCVPISNHLYFYWYRQILGQKVEFLVSFYNNEISEKSEIFDDQFSVERPDGSNFTLKIRSTKLEDSAMYFCASGDRAYGYTFGSGTRLTVV.